Shown below are 29 T cell receptor beta chains from a single sample sequenced in a study of naive and memory T cell subsets. Study results and caveats: Especially in CD8 cells, naive repertoires contained a few larger clonotypes, possibly CD45RA-re-expressing memory cells.

An equimolar mix of two oligonucleotides served as the beta constant-region primer for TRBC1 and TRBC2. Four rounds of PCR amplified the ligated cDNA using nested alpha and beta constant-region primers plus SP2. MiXCR was run by TCRdb on the UMI-ligation and nested PCR reads, yielding one entry per CDR3 protein. Of 95,000 to 110,000 distinct CDR3 sequences listed, more than 14% are singletons. These receptors have no identified antigens. The specimen was naive CD8+ T cells from blood. The receptor source for this set is a human donor in good health.

The chain uses TRBV6-1 and TRBJ2-3; 9 bases align to TRBD1. The junction had 7 bases not matched to a gene; V was cut back by 2 bases and J by 4 bases. Looked up from germline, CDR1 is MNHNS and CDR2 is SASEGT. The CDR3 spans 16 residues. CDR3 sequence (DNA): TGTGCCAGCAGTGAACTTTGGACAGGGGCGGCAGATACGCAGTATTTT. As protein: CASSELWTGAADTQYF.

The chain links TRBV27 to TRBJ2-2, with 7 nucleotides matching TRBD2. Germline V gives CDR1 MNHEY, CDR2 SMNVEV (reference sequence). The CDR3 totals 16 residues. Trimming removed 5 bases from V and 1 base from J; junction bases left unmatched: 7. The CDR3 DNA reads as TGTGCCAGCAGTCCTATAGCGGGCCAGAACACCGGGGAGCTGTTTTTT. Residues: CASSPIAGQNTGELFF.

This clonotype was counted at least ten times. The V and J genes are TRBV29-1 and TRBJ1-1; tentatively, D is TRBD1 (5 bases). V gave up 4 bases and J gave up 5 bases, with 14 bases separating them. In germline, CDR1 is SQVTM, CDR2 ANQGSEA. This CDR3 spans 13 amino acids. CDR3 sequence: CSVVEAGKTEAFF. As DNA, the CDR3 is TGCAGCGTTGTAGAGGCAGGGAAGACTGAAGCTTTCTTT.

This chain joins TRBV27 and TRBJ2-3, with 11 nucleotides matching TRBD2. The CDR3 sequence is 16 residues long. Germline trimming cut 3 bases from V and 4 bases from J; bases unmatched to any gene: 6. Looked up from germline, CDR1 is MNHEY and CDR2 is SMNVEV (reference sequence). This chain's CDR3 is CASSLGSGGASDTQYF. The CDR3, as DNA: TGTGCCAGCAGTTTGGGTAGCGGGGGGGCATCAGATACGCAGTATTTT.

The chain carries TRBV3-1 and TRBJ2-7, with a weak D call TRBD2 (6 bases). The CDR3 has 14 amino acids. The V and J ends lost 0 bases and 6 bases respectively, with 12 bases between them. Per the germline V gene, CDR1 is LGHDT and CDR2 is YNNKEL (reference sequence). CDR3 DNA sequence: TGTGCCAGCAGCCAAGATCGGGGGATGCCCGAGCAGTACTTC. Amino acid sequence: CASSQDRGMPEQYF.

Only a few counts were recorded for this clonotype. This chain connects TRBV27 to TRBJ2-3; D tentatively reads TRBD1 or TRBD2 (5 bases each). V lost 6 bases to trimming and J lost 1 base, with 14 bases between them. The V gene's germline CDR1 is MNHEY and CDR2 SMNVEV (reference sequence). This CDR3 has 15 residues. The CDR3 reads CASRGLARRTDTQYF. In DNA, the CDR3 is TGTGCCAGCAGGGGGCTAGCTCGGCGCACAGATACGCAGTATTTT.

The sample holds many counts of this clonotype. The rearrangement joins TRBV9 to TRBJ2-3; no clear D gene. V lost 2 bases and J lost 6, with 10 bases in between. The CDR3 is made up of 13 amino acids. Per germline, CDR1 SGDLS and CDR2 YYNGEE. The CDR3 nucleotides read TGTGCCAGCAGCGTCCAGCAAATGGATACGCAGTATTTT. Amino acids: CASSVQQMDTQYF.

The rearrangement joins TRBV9 to TRBJ2-2, with D perhaps matching TRBD1 (6 bases). Between the trimmed V and J ends, which lost 5 bases and 2 bases, there was a span of 16 bases. The length of the CDR3 is 16 residues. Per germline, CDR1 SGDLS and CDR2 YYNGEE. The CDR3 DNA reads as TGTGCCAGCAGGACGAGGGACAACCCTAACACCGGGGAGCTGTTTTTT. Encoded protein: CASRTRDNPNTGELFF. Full variable domain (outside the CDR3, taken from reference TRBV9 and TRBJ2-2): DSGVTQTPKHLITATGQRVTLRCSPRSGDLSVYWYQQSLDQGLQFLIQYYNGEERAKGNILERFSAQQFPDLHSELNLSSLELGDSALYFCASRTRDNPNTGELFFGEGSRLTVL.

The sample holds a few counts of this clonotype. The rearrangement joins TRBV27 to TRBJ1-1, with unresolved D. The V end lost 0 bases, the J end lost 4 bases, and 9 bases lay between the germline ends. The CDR3 sequence is 14 residues long. CDR1 and CDR2 from the germline V gene are MNHEY and SMNVEV (reference sequence). The CDR3 sequence is CASSLSGWGTEAFF. In nucleotides, the CDR3 is TGTGCCAGCAGTTTATCGGGGTGGGGCACTGAAGCTTTCTTT.

The rearrangement joins TRBV4-3 to TRBJ2-7; D tentatively reads TRBD1 or TRBD2 (5 bases each). Germline V gives CDR1 LGHNA, CDR2 YSLEER. Trimming took 0 bases from V and 4 from J, leaving 19 bases between them. This CDR3 has 17 amino acids. CDR3 coding DNA: TGCGCCAGCAGCCAAGAACTCTTCGGGACGGGAATTTACGAGCAGTACTTC. It codes for CASSQELFGTGIYEQYF.

Concerning this clonotype itself: This may arise from a read error, as a much more abundant clone is one base away. The chain couples TRBV3-1 to TRBJ1-5; D unclear. Germline loops: CDR1 LGHDT, CDR2 YNNKEL (reference sequence). The CDR3 is 13 residues long. DNA of the CDR3: TGTGCCAGCAGCCAAGACAGCAATCAGCCCCAGAATTTT. It translates to CASSQDSNQPQNF.

The V gene is TRBV7-9, the J gene TRBJ2-1; 7 nucleotides line up with TRBD2. The CDR3 has 16 residues. V lost 4 bases to trimming and J lost 4 bases; unmatched junction nucleotides: 10. From germline, CDR1 is SEHNR and CDR2 FQNEAQ (reference sequence). DNA for the CDR3: TGTGCCAGCAGCTCAAGAGCGGGGCCTAGGTACAATGAGCAGTTCTTC. This sequence encodes CASSSRAGPRYNEQFF.

The chain links TRBV12-3 or TRBV12-4 to TRBJ2-1; 8 bases align to TRBD2. V shed 5 bases, J shed 2 bases, and the junction held 8 bases outside the gene matches. The CDR3 is made up of 16 amino acids. The DNA for the CDR3 is TGTGCCAGCAGTGGTCATAGCGGGAATGCCTACAATGAGCAGTTCTTC. Amino acids: CASSGHSGNAYNEQFF.

This clonotype was recorded a few times. This chain joins TRBV7-2 and TRBJ2-1, with D perhaps TRBD2 (6 bases). The CDR3 spans 13 residues. Per the germline V gene, CDR1 is SGHTA and CDR2 is FQGNSA. V lost 7 bases and J 5 bases, leaving 12 bases between the germline ends. The DNA of the CDR3 is TGTGCCAGCACCAAGGGACTTAACAATGAGCAGTTCTTC. It codes for CASTKGLNNEQFF.

This clonotype was detected ten times or more. J is TRBJ2-1 and V is TRBV9, with 8 positions matching TRBD2. V lost 3 bases, J lost 1 base, and 3 bases stayed unmatched. CDR1 and CDR2 from the germline V gene are SGDLS and YYNGEE. This CDR3 spans 15 amino acids. The CDR3 coding sequence is TGTGCCAGCAGCGAGAGCGGGAGATCCTACAATGAGCAGTTCTTC. As protein: CASSESGRSYNEQFF.

V is TRBV27 and J is TRBJ2-7, with a tentative D call TRBD2 (6 bases). Trimming shortened V by 3 bases and J by 7 bases, and 7 bases separated the two germline ends. The CDR3 has 11 amino acids. The V gene's germline CDR1 is MNHEY and CDR2 SMNVEV (reference sequence). CDR3 residues: CASSLGTEQYF. Written as DNA, the CDR3 is TGTGCCAGCAGTTTGGGGACTGAGCAGTACTTC.

This chain links TRBV10-3 with TRBJ1-2; 10 nucleotides align to TRBD1. The trim removed 6 bases at V and 6 bases at J, leaving 10 bases unmatched. The germline V gene has CDR1 ENHRY and CDR2 SYGVKD. CDR3 length: 15 amino acids. CDR3 loop: CAISHTGTGADGYTF. The CDR3 DNA sequence: TGTGCCATCAGCCATACCGGGACAGGGGCGGATGGCTACACCTTC.

This clonotype was seen a handful of times. The gene calls are TRBV3-1 and TRBJ1-6; 7 bases line up with TRBD1. CDR3 length: 14 amino acids. V was clipped by 6 bases and J by 8 bases; unmatched bases: 7. In germline, CDR1 is LGHDT, CDR2 YNNKEL (reference sequence). The CDR3 DNA follows: TGTGCCAGCAGTTACAGGGGTATCTATTCACCCCTCCACTTT. It codes for CASSYRGIYSPLHF. Supplemented by reference TRBV3-1 and TRBJ1-6, the full variable domain reads DTAVSQTPKYLVTQMGNDKSIKCEQNLGHDTMYWYKQDSKKFLKIMFSYNNKELIINETVPNRFSPKSPDKAHLNLHINSLELGDSAVYFCASSYRGIYSPLHFGNGTRLTVT.

The genes are TRBV25-1 and TRBJ1-2; the D gene is possibly TRBD1 (5 bases). Germline loops: CDR1 MGHDK, CDR2 SYGVNS. The CDR3 runs 13 residues. Deletions cut 3 bases from V and 4 bases from J, with 9 bases between. This CDR3 is CASSEWGIYGYTF. CDR3 DNA: TGTGCCAGCAGTGAGTGGGGGATCTATGGCTACACCTTC.

The chain is built from TRBV6-5 and TRBJ1-1; no clear D gene. This CDR3 is 13 amino acids long. Deletions cut 2 bases from V and 7 bases from J, with 11 bases between. Germline CDR1 is MNHEY and CDR2 is SVGAGI. CDR3 protein: CASSYIPAGEAFF. CDR3 sequence (DNA): TGTGCCAGCAGTTACATTCCGGCAGGTGAAGCTTTCTTT.

This clonotype has just a few counts. This chain connects TRBV6-5 to TRBJ2-1; 7 positions agree with TRBD2. Germline V gene sequence: CDR1 MNHEY, CDR2 SVGAGI. This CDR3 is built from 14 residues. Losses at the gene ends were 2 bases for V and 12 bases for J; bases not matched to a gene: 10. The CDR3 DNA is TGTGCCAGCAGTTACGGCGGGGGAGGTGGCGTGCAGTTCTTC. Residues: CASSYGGGGGVQFF.

This clonotype was seen repeatedly, ten times or more. The J gene is TRBJ2-6, the V gene TRBV18; 7 bases are a match to TRBD1. The V gene end was trimmed by 1 base and the J gene end by 1 base; junction bases not matched to a gene: 4. From germline, CDR1 is KGHSH and CDR2 LQKENI. CDR3 length equals 17 residues. The CDR3 region is CASSPQDRASGANVLTF. CDR3 nucleotides: TGTGCCAGCTCACCACAAGACAGGGCATCTGGGGCCAACGTCCTGACTTTC. Complete variable domain (other parts from reference TRBV18 and TRBJ2-6): NAGVMQNPRHLVRRRGQEARLRCSPMKGHSHVYWYRQLPEEGLKFMVYLQKENIIDESGMPKERFSAEFPKEGPSILRIQQVVRGDSAAYFCASSPQDRASGANVLTFGAGSRLTVL.

This chain joins TRBV27 and TRBJ1-1, with D unresolved. The V end was cut by 5 bases, the J end by 6 bases, with 19 bases between. The CDR3 extends over 15 amino acids. Germline loops: CDR1 MNHEY, CDR2 SMNVEV (reference sequence). The CDR3 bases are TGTGCCAGCAGTACCCCTGGCAGGACCCCACCTGAAGCTTTCTTT. It is translated as CASSTPGRTPPEAFF.

This clonotype came up a few times. The chain recombines TRBV7-6 with TRBJ2-5; D may be TRBD2 (6 bases). Per the germline V gene, CDR1 is SGHVS and CDR2 is FNYEAQ. Trimming stripped 3 bases from V and 5 bases from J, with 10 bases between. This CDR3 comprises 13 residues. The CDR3: CASSFGSGETQYF. In nucleotides, the CDR3 is TGTGCCAGCAGCTTCGGGAGTGGGGAGACCCAGTACTTC.

The chain couples TRBV12-3 or TRBV12-4 to TRBJ2-1; D is perhaps TRBD2 (5 bases). V shed 6 bases and J shed 7 bases, with 7 bases lying between them. The CDR3 consists of 11 residues. This chain's CDR3 is CASRGLNEQFF. The DNA for the CDR3 is TGTGCCAGCAGAGGACTTAATGAGCAGTTCTTC.

This clonotype came up a few times. The genes are TRBV18 and TRBJ2-1; D is ambiguous. This CDR3 is 13 amino acids long. Germline V gene sequence: CDR1 KGHSH, CDR2 LQKENI. Trimming pared 6 bases from V and 8 bases from J, leaving 14 bases between. In nucleotides, the CDR3 is TGTGCCAGCTCCCCGCCCCTTGGCGATGAGCAGTTCTTC. Translation: CASSPPLGDEQFF. The variable domain in full, completed from reference TRBV18 and TRBJ2-1, reads NAGVMQNPRHLVRRRGQEARLRCSPMKGHSHVYWYRQLPEEGLKFMVYLQKENIIDESGMPKERFSAEFPKEGPSILRIQQVVRGDSAAYFCASSPPLGDEQFFGPGTRLTVL.

On this clonotype: Germline and junction disagree at one end, which may indicate a read error. The genes are TRBV4-3 and TRBJ1-6, with a possible D match to TRBD1 (5 bases). Germline V gene sequence: CDR1 LGHNA, CDR2 YSLEER. The CDR3 is made up of 18 amino acids. The CDR3, as DNA: TGCGCCAGCAGCCAAGACCTAAAGGCAGGGTTCTATGATTCACCCCTCCACTTT. Its translation: CASSQDLKAGFYDSPLHF.

The CDR3 bases are TGTGCCAGCAGCTTAATGGCCAATGAGCAGTTCTTC. Translating it yields CASSLMANEQFF. This chain links TRBV7-9 with TRBJ2-1; the D is unclear. The CDR3 spans 12 residues. CDR1 is SEHNR and CDR2 is FQNEAQ in the germline V gene (reference sequence). V lost 2 bases and J 6 bases, leaving 5 bases between the germline ends.

This clonotype appeared a few times. The chain recombines TRBV5-1 with TRBJ2-1, with a possible D match to TRBD1 (6 bases). There are 18 residues in the CDR3. The germline V gene encodes CDR1 SGHRS and CDR2 YFSETQ. Trimming removed 2 bases from V and 5 bases from J, with 23 bases in between. CDR3 sequence (DNA): TGCGCCAGCAGCTTTGGGTCCCAAGGACAGCGTCCCCACAATGAGCAGTTCTTC. Its protein is CASSFGSQGQRPHNEQFF.